Presented here are 32 T cell receptor beta chains from one specimen sequenced in a study of molecular identifiers for immune sequencing clone quantification. MiXCR, applied by TCRdb to the PCR reads, yields one record per CDR3 protein. The sample holds about 320,000 distinct CDR3 sequences, roughly 23% seen once. Sequencing used naive CD8+ T cells from blood, with Jurkat cell RNA spiked in. Subset here: FACS-sorted CD8+CD4-CCR7+CD45RA+ naive T cells. Source of these receptors: a human donor in good health. Some libraries in this study had Jurkat cell RNA spiked in.

This clonotype was detected many times. The chain recombines TRBV5-6 with TRBJ2-7, with TRBD2 as a possible D gene (5 bases). V lost 2 bases, J lost 2 bases, and 11 bases lay in between. CDR1 is SGHDT and CDR2 is YYEEEE in the germline V gene. The CDR3 contains 14 residues. In nucleotides, the CDR3 is TGTGCCAGCAGCTTTGGAGGCAGTGCCTACGAGCAGTACTTC. Its translation is CASSFGGSAYEQYF. Full variable domain (rest looked up from reference TRBV5-6 and TRBJ2-7): DAGVTQSPTHLIKTRGQQVTLRCSPKSGHDTVSWYQQALGQGPQFIFQYYEEEERQRGNFPDRFSGHQFPNYSSELNVNALLLGDSALYLCASSFGGSAYEQYFGPGTRLTVT.

This clonotype has a handful of counts. The chain employs TRBV29-1 and TRBJ2-7, with a tentative D call TRBD2 (5 bases). With 8 bases removed from V and 0 bases from J, the gap between germline ends came to 17 bases. The CDR3 is 14 residues long. The germline V gene has CDR1 SQVTM and CDR2 ANQGSEA. The CDR3 coding sequence is TGCAGCTGCAACGAAGAGGGCCCCTCCTACGAGCAGTACTTC. Amino acids: CSCNEEGPSYEQYF.

The gene calls are TRBV19 and TRBJ2-3; TRBD2 matches at 9 bases. Germline V lookup: CDR1 LNHDA, CDR2 SQIVND (reference sequence). This CDR3 contains 13 residues. Germline trimming cut 8 bases from V and 4 bases from J; bases unmatched to any gene: 4. The CDR3 loop reads CASQAGGPDTQYF. The CDR3 DNA sequence: TGTGCCAGTCAGGCGGGAGGGCCAGATACGCAGTATTTT.

This clonotype has just a few counts. The J gene is TRBJ2-5, the V gene TRBV9, with D perhaps matching TRBD1 (5 bases). V was shortened by 0 bases and J by 3 bases, with 12 bases between the two germline ends. Germline CDR1 SGDLS, CDR2 YYNGEE. The length of the CDR3 is 15 residues. The CDR3 sequence: CASSVGQGEEETQYF. The CDR3 DNA is TGTGCCAGCAGCGTAGGACAAGGGGAAGAAGAGACCCAGTACTTC.

Details on this clonotype: A much larger clone differs from this one at a single base, so this may be a read error. The chain has TRBV28 and TRBJ2-3, with no clear D. The closer fit of TRBJ1-5 to the DNA end suggests the J call may be wrong. Per germline, CDR1 MDHEN and CDR2 SYDVKM. There are 15 residues in the CDR3. In DNA form, the CDR3 reads TGTGCCAGCAGTTTAGTAGCGGGGAACACAGATACGCAGCATTTT. Its translation: CASSLVAGNTDTQHF.

J is TRBJ2-5 and V is TRBV7-9; D remains ambiguous. CDR3 length: 15 residues. Germline V gene sequence: CDR1 SEHNR, CDR2 FQNEAQ (reference sequence). The germline V and J ends were trimmed by 5 bases and 2 bases, with 15 bases remaining between them. CDR3 DNA: TGTGCCAGCAGCCCAGGAGAGTCAGGTCAAGAGACCCAGTACTTC. This encodes CASSPGESGQETQYF.

Turning to this clonotype: A much larger clone is a single base away; this may be a read error. This rearrangement joins TRBV7-8 to TRBJ2-3; possible D gene TRBD2, 6 bases. The CDR3 covers 14 residues. Trimming cost V 5 bases and J 3 bases, with 12 bases left between them. CDR1 and CDR2 from the germline V gene are SGHVS and FQNEAQ. The CDR3 protein is CASSAGRRTDTQYF. The DNA of the CDR3 is TGTGCCAGCAGCGCGGGACGCCGTACAGATACGCAGTATTTT.

This clonotype appeared a few times. The V call is TRBV7-6, the J call TRBJ2-7; D unclear. This CDR3 has 13 residues. Germline loops: CDR1 SGHVS, CDR2 FNYEAQ. V was shortened by 5 bases and J by 7 bases, with 15 bases between the two germline ends. The CDR3 sequence: CASSGMALQEQYF. The DNA for the CDR3 is TGTGCCAGCAGCGGAATGGCGTTACAGGAGCAGTACTTC.

This chain links TRBV7-2 with TRBJ2-3, with D perhaps TRBD2 (6 bases). V gave up 3 bases and J gave up 0 bases, with 22 bases separating them. This CDR3 has 19 residues. Germline CDR1 SGHTA, CDR2 FQGNSA. For the CDR3, the DNA is TGTGCCAGCAGCTTGGGACTCGATCCCAGGCCCCCTAGCACAGATACGCAGTATTTT. Translation gives CASSLGLDPRPPSTDTQYF.

Regarding this clonotype: Given a much more abundant clone one base away, this may be a read error. The rearrangement links TRBV29-1 to TRBJ2-7; D possibly uses TRBD1 or TRBD2 (5 bases each). V lost 4 bases, J lost 2 bases, and 12 bases lay in between. Germline values: CDR1 SQVTM, CDR2 ANQGSEA. There are 13 residues in the CDR3. The CDR3 region has the DNA TGCAGCGTTGTCGACGGGGCCACCTACGAGCAGTACTTC. This translates into CSVVDGATYEQYF.

With regard to this clonotype: A read error is possible here, since a much larger clone lies one base away. This chain connects TRBV12-3 or TRBV12-4 to TRBJ1-1; tentatively, D is TRBD1 (5 bases). The CDR3 totals 13 residues. The germline V and J ends were trimmed by 7 bases and 6 bases, with 15 bases remaining between them. The CDR3 DNA reads as TGTGCCAGCACCCGGCTCGGGGGAGCTGAAGCTTTCTTT. Its protein product is CASTRLGGAEAFF.

The chain has TRBV28 and TRBJ1-5; D remains ambiguous. The CDR3 length is 11 residues. V lost 2 bases to trimming and J lost 16 bases, with 12 bases between them. Germline V gives CDR1 MDHEN, CDR2 SYDVKM. CDR3 loop: CASSLVGIYHF. Here the CDR3 DNA reads TGTGCCAGCAGTTTAGTGGGAATTTATCATTTT.

The sample holds many counts of this clonotype. The CDR3 region is CASSQNSGSPYEQYF. CDR3 nucleotide sequence: TGTGCCAGCAGCCAAAATTCAGGGAGCCCCTACGAGCAGTACTTC. The chain uses TRBV4-2 and TRBJ2-7; D could derive from TRBD1 or TRBD2 (5 bases each). Trimming removed 2 bases at V and 2 bases at J, with 13 bases between. CDR1 and CDR2 (germline): LGHNA, YNFKEQ. This CDR3 has 15 residues.

This clonotype showed up just a few times. This may be a read error: a much more frequent sequence differs by one nucleotide. This chain uses TRBV29-1 with TRBJ2-2, with TRBD2 matching over 7 bases. CDR1 is SQVTM, CDR2 ANQGSEA, per germline. The CDR3 extends over 15 amino acids. V dropped 2 bases and J dropped 4; count of bases not matched to a gene: 7. CDR3 sequence (DNA): TGCAGCGTTGAACTAGCGGATAAGAGCACCGGGGAGCTGTTTTTT. It encodes CSVELADKSTGELFF.

This clonotype was counted a few times. Germline and junction disagree at one end, which may indicate a read error. The chain joins TRBV7-9 to TRBJ2-3; a weak D match, TRBD1 (6 bases). Germline V CDR1 and CDR2: SEHNR, FQNEAQ (reference sequence). The CDR3 extends over 16 amino acids. For the CDR3, the DNA is TGTGCCAGCAGCTCGGGCCCTGGGGGCCGCACAGCTACGCAGTATTTT. Translation gives CASSSGPGGRTATQYF.

Details on this clonotype: The CDR3 does not end in the conserved phenylalanine or tryptophan, so this is likely a read error. The rearrangement uses TRBV7-6 and TRBJ2-1; 12 positions agree with TRBD2. Losses at the gene ends were 1 base for V and 1 base for J; bases not matched to a gene: 2. There are 17 residues in the CDR3. Germline V gene sequence: CDR1 SGHVS, CDR2 FNYEAQ. In DNA, the CDR3 is TGTGCCAGCAGCTTAGTACTAGCGGGGGGTTCCTACAATGAGCAGTTCTCC. It translates to CASSLVLAGGSYNEQFS.

This clonotype has a count of ten or more. For the CDR3, the DNA is TGTGCCAGCAGCTTCAATAGCGGGGGGGTCTTACCACAAGAGACCCAGTACTTC. Protein: CASSFNSGGVLPQETQYF. The chain combines TRBV7-2 with TRBJ2-5, with 11 bases fitting TRBD2. Germline CDR1 SGHTA, CDR2 FQGNSA. V trimming: 3 bases; J trimming: 2 bases; junction bases outside the gene matches: 11. This CDR3 contains 18 residues.

With regard to this clonotype: The junction shows a germline mismatch at one end, possibly a read error. V and J are TRBV3-1 and TRBJ1-2; D unresolved. The CDR3 length is 13 residues. Per the germline V gene, CDR1 is LGHDT and CDR2 is YNNKEL (reference sequence). CDR3 protein: CASSQIGDYGYAF. For the CDR3, the DNA is TGTGCCAGCAGCCAAATAGGCGACTATGGCTACGCCTTC.

The genes are TRBV27 and TRBJ2-1, with D perhaps given as TRBD1 or TRBD2 (5 bases each). The germline V and J ends were trimmed by 7 bases and 8 bases, with 18 bases remaining between them. Germline lookup yields CDR1 MNHEY and CDR2 SMNVEV (reference sequence). The CDR3 contains 14 residues. CDR3 DNA sequence: TGTGCCAGCAAGAGACTACCCCTGGGGGATGAGCAGTTCTTC. Translated: CASKRLPLGDEQFF.

This rearrangement joins TRBV10-3 to TRBJ1-1, with D possibly TRBD1 on 5 matching bases. V lost 3 bases and J lost 6, with 14 bases in between. The CDR3 loop spans 14 amino acids. Germline V gene sequence: CDR1 ENHRY, CDR2 SYGVKD. In nucleotides, the CDR3 is TGTGCCATCAGTGAACCGGCCACAGGTCCTGAAGCTTTCTTT. Amino acid sequence: CAISEPATGPEAFF.

The chain is built from TRBV28 and TRBJ2-7; 8 bases line up with TRBD1. The trim removed 6 bases at V and 4 bases at J, leaving 11 bases unmatched. Germline V gene lookup returns CDR1 MDHEN and CDR2 SYDVKM. The length of the CDR3 is 15 residues. The CDR3 here is CASSLTLRQGYEQYF. For the CDR3, the DNA is TGTGCCAGCAGCCTCACCCTTCGACAGGGGTACGAGCAGTACTTC.

This clonotype was seen a handful of times. This chain connects TRBV20-1 to TRBJ2-7; D perhaps matches TRBD1 (6 bases). CDR1 is DFQATT and CDR2 is SNEGSKA in the germline V gene (reference sequence). The CDR3 has 15 residues. With 3 bases removed from V and 4 bases from J, the gap between germline ends came to 19 bases. CDR3 nucleotide sequence: TGCAGTGCTAGTGGGGACACTTCAATCCTATACGAGCAGTACTTC. It specifies CSASGDTSILYEQYF.

For this clonotype: A much bigger clone sits one base away, suggesting this may be a read error. No conserved phenylalanine or tryptophan ends this CDR3, so it is likely a read error. The rearrangement joins TRBV28 to TRBJ1-5; D unclear. V gave up 6 bases and J gave up 5 bases, with 8 bases separating them. The CDR3 has 12 amino acids. The germline gives CDR1 MDHEN, CDR2 SYDVKM. The CDR3 here is CASSLGHQPQHY. The CDR3 DNA reads as TGTGCCAGCAGCCTAGGGCATCAGCCCCAGCATTAT.

This clonotype was detected a few times. V is TRBV4-3 and J is TRBJ2-7, with TRBD1 matching over 7 bases. Germline CDR1 is LGHNA and CDR2 is YSLEER. There are 15 residues in the CDR3. Trimming took 4 bases from V and 5 from J; bases not matched to a gene: 11. The CDR3 sequence is CASSPVETGSDEQYF. The DNA for the CDR3 is TGCGCCAGCAGCCCGGTGGAGACAGGGTCCGACGAGCAGTACTTC.

This clonotype occurred a few times. The J gene is TRBJ2-2, the V gene TRBV4-3; D gene uncertain. The CDR3 runs 16 residues. From germline, CDR1 is LGHNA and CDR2 YSLEER. V lost 4 bases and J lost 0, with 12 bases in between. This CDR3 reads CASSPSGAANTGELFF. CDR3 nucleotide sequence: TGCGCCAGCAGCCCCTCCGGCGCCGCGAACACCGGGGAGCTGTTTTTT.

For this clonotype: Since a much larger clone is just one base distant, this may be a read error. The chain carries TRBV5-3 and TRBJ2-7; 7 positions match TRBD1. TRBV5-3 is an ORF; its function is uncertain. V shed 8 bases and J 6 bases; nucleotides not matched to a gene: 14. This CDR3 has 14 amino acids. The CDR3 loop reads CASSFGQEFCEQYF. CDR3 DNA: TGTGCCAGCAGTTTCGGACAGGAATTCTGCGAGCAGTACTTC.

This clonotype was detected many times. The chain combines TRBV25-1 with TRBJ1-1; D is undetermined. V was clipped by 8 bases and J by 10 bases, with 29 bases between them. Germline V gene sequence: CDR1 MGHDK, CDR2 SYGVNS. This CDR3 comprises 16 residues. The CDR3: CASPAPHKSLPDGAFF. Here the CDR3 DNA reads TGTGCCAGCCCAGCCCCCCACAAATCCCTCCCCGATGGAGCTTTCTTT.

V usage is TRBV7-9 and J usage is TRBJ2-7; 9 bases are a match to TRBD1. CDR3 length: 17 amino acids. J gave up 1 base and V 5 bases, and 12 bases lay outside the gene matches. Germline values: CDR1 SEHNR, CDR2 FQNEAQ (reference sequence). The CDR3 loop is CASSPSGQGPGSYEQYF. The CDR3 DNA is TGTGCCAGCAGCCCAAGCGGACAGGGGCCGGGGTCCTACGAGCAGTACTTC.

The sample holds many counts of this clonotype. The chain joins TRBV4-3 to TRBJ2-2; tentatively, D is TRBD1 (5 bases). Germline V CDR1 and CDR2: LGHNA, YSLEER. The V gene lost 0 bases and the J gene lost 1 base, with 9 bases spanning the gap. CDR3 length: 16 amino acids. The CDR3 loop is CASSQDGAMNTGELFF. The CDR3 DNA follows: TGCGCCAGCAGCCAAGATGGGGCCATGAACACCGGGGAGCTGTTTTTT.

This clonotype has at least ten counts. The rearrangement uses TRBV24-1 and TRBJ2-1; 8 bases agree with TRBD1. The CDR3 is 17 amino acids. Germline V gene lookup returns CDR1 KGHDR and CDR2 SFDVKD. The trim removed 0 bases at V and 8 bases at J, leaving 11 bases unmatched. The CDR3 nucleotides are TGTGCCACCAGTGATTTGGTCACAGGGGGGCAAGTGGATGAGCAGTTCTTC. This gives the protein CATSDLVTGGQVDEQFF.

This clonotype was seen ten or more times. This sequence joins TRBV2 and TRBJ2-7; D call uncertain. CDR3 length: 13 amino acids. Germline V gives CDR1 SNHLY, CDR2 FYNNEI. Trimming took off 4 bases at V and 0 bases at J, with 7 bases between the two ends. The CDR3 protein is CASSVSSSYEQYF. CDR3 DNA sequence: TGTGCCAGCAGTGTAAGCTCCTCCTACGAGCAGTACTTC.

In regard to this clonotype: The junction does not match germline at one end; this may be a read error. The chain uses TRBV6-5 and TRBJ2-1; perhaps TRBD2 as D (7 bases). Germline V gene lookup returns CDR1 MNHEY and CDR2 SVGAGI. The CDR3 length is 17 residues. The DNA of the CDR3 is TGTGCCTGCAGCTCAAACGTGGGGGGGGCCACGGGGAATGAGCAGTTCTTC. This codes for CACSSNVGGATGNEQFF.